The 2 T cell receptor beta chains given below trace back to one sample, sequenced in a study of CD8 T cells in ankylosing spondylitis. Study observations and caveats: Ankylosing spondylitis blood seemed to carry a telltale TCR beta motif made of fewer than ten highly homologous variants.

The antigens these receptors bind are not known. Each CDR3 protein is one row after TCRdb ran MiXCR on the 5' RACE reads. The table includes 100,000 to 150,000 distinct CDR3 sequences, more than 15% detected once. Sequencing was performed on blood, either unsorted or a sorted T cell fraction (not recorded which). These TCRs come from a male donor with ankylosing spondylitis.

This clonotype was detected many times. The chain couples TRBV12-3 or TRBV12-4 to TRBJ1-2; 9 nucleotides agree with TRBD1. This CDR3 is built from 14 residues. V trimming: 7 bases; J trimming: 4 bases; junction bases outside the gene matches: 7. Written as DNA, the CDR3 is TGTGCCAGCAAAGGACAGGGGACCCCCTATGGCTACACCTTC. Residues: CASKGQGTPYGYTF.

The rearrangement joins TRBV15 to TRBJ2-7; 7 positions agree with TRBD1. Germline CDR1 and CDR2: LNHNV and YYDKDF (reference sequence). Trimming at V came to 1 base and at J to 1 base, leaving 7 bases not matched to a gene. The CDR3 is made up of 16 amino acids. Here the CDR3 reads CATSRVRTGPSYEQYF. The CDR3 DNA reads as TGTGCCACCAGCAGAGTTAGGACAGGACCGTCCTACGAGCAGTACTTC.